A single sample gave rise to the 8 T cell receptor beta chains below, sequenced in a study of T cell responses to AZD1222 COVID-19 vaccine (dated by TCRdb to the early 2020s). The sample's time point label is to be understood as: baseline before first vaccination. Library preparation employed the immunoSEQ multiplex PCR assay. TCRdb took this table from immuneACCESS and kept in-frame rearrangements with V and J called. Such tables lack part of the clones; where checked against another copy, unresolved V genes explain under half of the gap, and the rest is unexplained. Here the sample has around 130,000 clones; 93% occur a single time. Of the sample, 0.9% to 0.95% falls within the top ten clones. The sample in question was peripheral blood, obtained on day 0 of AZD1222 vaccination. Receptors originate from an adult in good health.

V is TRBV11-2 and J is TRBJ2-5; 9 nucleotides match TRBD2. CDR1 and CDR2 from the germline V gene are SGHAT and FQNNGV. The CDR3 runs 17 residues. J gave up 0 bases and V 4 bases, and 9 bases lay outside the gene matches. In DNA, the CDR3 is TGTGCCAGCAGCTCTATTGCCCTAGCGGGGTACCAAGAGACCCAGTACTTC. Protein sequence: CASSSIALAGYQETQYF.

The chain is built from TRBV7-2 and TRBJ1-2, with 8 positions matching TRBD1. The CDR3 is made up of 15 amino acids. The V gene end was trimmed by 5 bases and the J gene end by 4 bases; junction bases not matched to a gene: 9. Germline values: CDR1 SGHTA, CDR2 FQGNSA. CDR3 in DNA: TGTGCCAGCAGCCCGATGCCAGGGGGCCTCTATGGCTACACCTTC. Translated: CASSPMPGGLYGYTF.

This clone showed up just once. The rearrangement links TRBV5-4 to TRBJ2-1, with D possibly matching TRBD2 (5 bases). Per the germline V gene, CDR1 is SGHNT and CDR2 is YYREEE (reference sequence). This CDR3 is built from 12 residues. The V end was cut by 5 bases, the J end by 10 bases, with 13 bases between. The CDR3 bases are TGTGCCAGCAGTCTAGGAGGTCACGAGCAGTTCTTC. Translated: CASSLGGHEQFF. The full variable domain, rest sourced from reference TRBV5-4 and TRBJ2-1, is ETGVTQSPTHLIKTRGQQVTLRCSSQSGHNTVSWYQQALGQGPQFIFQYYREEENGRGNFPPRFSGLQFPNYSSELNVNALELDDSALYLCASSLGGHEQFFGPGTRLTVL.

V gene TRBV4-1 combines with J gene TRBJ1-2, with D perhaps matching TRBD1 (6 bases). V lost 0 bases and J lost 4, with 12 bases in between. Germline-derived CDR1 and CDR2 are MGHRA and YSYEKL. This CDR3 is built from 15 residues. CDR3 protein: CASSQESGGPYGYTF. The CDR3 nucleotides are TGCGCCAGCAGCCAAGAATCGGGGGGCCCCTATGGCTACACCTTC.

This sequence joins TRBV6-5 and TRBJ2-5; 13 positions match TRBD2. Germline V gene data show CDR1 as MNHEY and CDR2 as SVGAGI. This CDR3 has 15 amino acids. With V trimmed by 7 bases and J by 3 bases, 5 bases remained unmatched. The CDR3 reads CASIRLAGGKETQYF. DNA for the CDR3: TGTGCCAGCATTCGACTAGCGGGGGGTAAAGAGACCCAGTACTTC.

This chain uses TRBV25-1 with TRBJ1-2, with a tentative D call TRBD1 (6 bases). The CDR3 spans 12 residues. Germline CDR1 reads MGHDK; CDR2 reads SYGVNS. The V gene lost 4 bases and the J gene lost 7 bases, with 10 bases spanning the gap. The CDR3 sequence: CASSGPGVGYTF. DNA of the CDR3: TGTGCCAGCAGTGGACCAGGGGTTGGCTACACCTTC.

This clone was counted a few times. V gene TRBV12-3 or TRBV12-4 combines with J gene TRBJ2-3, with 12 bases that match TRBD2. After removal of 5 bases from V and 15 bases from J, the junction contained 9 bases not matched to a gene. There are 13 residues in the CDR3. The chain's CDR3 is CASSRLAGDPAYF. The CDR3 DNA follows: TGTGCCAGCAGTCGACTAGCGGGGGACCCCGCATATTTT.

The CDR3 bases are TGTGCCAGCAGTTTCCCTCGGACAGGGCCGAACACTGAAGCTTTCTTT. It yields the protein CASSFPRTGPNTEAFF. V and J are TRBV28 and TRBJ1-1; 8 bases are shared with TRBD1. Trimming removed 3 bases from V and 1 base from J; junction bases left unmatched: 7. The CDR3 consists of 16 residues. Germline V gene lookup returns CDR1 MDHEN and CDR2 SYDVKM.